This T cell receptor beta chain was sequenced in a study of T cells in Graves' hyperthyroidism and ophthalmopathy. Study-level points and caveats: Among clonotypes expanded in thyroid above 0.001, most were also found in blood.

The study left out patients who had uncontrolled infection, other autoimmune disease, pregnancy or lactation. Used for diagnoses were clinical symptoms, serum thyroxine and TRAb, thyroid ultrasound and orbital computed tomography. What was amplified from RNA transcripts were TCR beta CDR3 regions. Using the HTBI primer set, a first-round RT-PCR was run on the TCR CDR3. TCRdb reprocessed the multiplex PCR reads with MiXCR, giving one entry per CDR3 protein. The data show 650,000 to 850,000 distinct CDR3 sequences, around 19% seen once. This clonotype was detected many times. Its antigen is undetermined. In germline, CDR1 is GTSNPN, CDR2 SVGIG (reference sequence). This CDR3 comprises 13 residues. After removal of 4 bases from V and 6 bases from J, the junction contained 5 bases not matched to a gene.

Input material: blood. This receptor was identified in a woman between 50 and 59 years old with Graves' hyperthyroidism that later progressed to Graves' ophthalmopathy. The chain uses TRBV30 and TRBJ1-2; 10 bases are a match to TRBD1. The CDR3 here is CAWKTGGEDGYTF. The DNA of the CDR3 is TGTGCCTGGAAGACAGGGGGCGAGGATGGCTACACCTTC.